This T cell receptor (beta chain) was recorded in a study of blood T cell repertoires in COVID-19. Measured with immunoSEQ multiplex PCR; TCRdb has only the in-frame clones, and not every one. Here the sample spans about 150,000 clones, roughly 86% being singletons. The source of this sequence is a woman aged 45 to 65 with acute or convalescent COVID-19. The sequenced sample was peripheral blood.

The CDR3 DNA follows: TGTGCCAGCAGCTCTCTAGCGGCCAGCACAGATACGCAGTATTTT. Its protein is CASSSLAASTDTQYF. The chain employs TRBV7-3 and TRBJ2-3, with TRBD2 matching over 7 bases. The germline CDR1 and CDR2 sequences are SGHTA and FQGTGA. The CDR3 is 15 residues long. Trimming took 4 bases from V and 0 from J; bases not matched to a gene: 4.